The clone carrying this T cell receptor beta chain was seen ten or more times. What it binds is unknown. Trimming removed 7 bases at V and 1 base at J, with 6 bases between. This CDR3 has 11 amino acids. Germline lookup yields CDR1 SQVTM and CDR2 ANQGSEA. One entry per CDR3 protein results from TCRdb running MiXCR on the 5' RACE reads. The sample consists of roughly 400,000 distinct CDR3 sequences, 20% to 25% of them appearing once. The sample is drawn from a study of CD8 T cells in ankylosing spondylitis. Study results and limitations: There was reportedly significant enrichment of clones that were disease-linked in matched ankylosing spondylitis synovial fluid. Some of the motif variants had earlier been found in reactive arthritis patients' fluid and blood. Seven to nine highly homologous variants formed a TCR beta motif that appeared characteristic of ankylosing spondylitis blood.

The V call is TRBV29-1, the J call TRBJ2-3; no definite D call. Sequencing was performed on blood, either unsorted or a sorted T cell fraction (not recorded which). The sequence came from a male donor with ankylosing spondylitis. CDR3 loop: CSASGTDTQYF. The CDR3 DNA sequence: TGCAGCGCATCAGGCACAGATACGCAGTATTTT.